A single T cell receptor (beta chain) is shown here with its context. Antigen unknown. This sample was taken from a study of T-cell memory formation after mild COVID-19. Study observations and caveats: The pre-infection memory compartment contained some responding clones, suggesting cross-reactive memory joined. The study found balanced CD4/CD8 in clones contracting day 15 to 85 and a CD4+ lean in later expanders.

Sample barcodes and UMIs were carried by the TCR alpha and TCR beta cDNA libraries that 5'RACE generated with constant-segment primers. TCRdb ran MiXCR on the 5' RACE reads and lists one entry per CDR3 protein. The sample carries about 400,000 distinct CDR3 sequences, about a quarter recorded once. The material sequenced was PBMCs or a T cell subset sorted from them (not recorded which). This clonotype was sampled from an adult woman who had mild COVID-19 (a few samples of this study predate the infection). Cell type and time point are not known.

CDR3 bases: TGTGCCAGCAGTTCTGTTGCGGGGGGGCCCTTATCCTACAATGAGCAGTTCTTC. This sequence encodes CASSSVAGGPLSYNEQFF. This rearrangement joins TRBV12-3 or TRBV12-4 to TRBJ2-1; 9 nucleotides match TRBD2. With V trimmed by 4 bases and J by 1 base, 11 bases remained unmatched. This CDR3 is built from 18 residues.